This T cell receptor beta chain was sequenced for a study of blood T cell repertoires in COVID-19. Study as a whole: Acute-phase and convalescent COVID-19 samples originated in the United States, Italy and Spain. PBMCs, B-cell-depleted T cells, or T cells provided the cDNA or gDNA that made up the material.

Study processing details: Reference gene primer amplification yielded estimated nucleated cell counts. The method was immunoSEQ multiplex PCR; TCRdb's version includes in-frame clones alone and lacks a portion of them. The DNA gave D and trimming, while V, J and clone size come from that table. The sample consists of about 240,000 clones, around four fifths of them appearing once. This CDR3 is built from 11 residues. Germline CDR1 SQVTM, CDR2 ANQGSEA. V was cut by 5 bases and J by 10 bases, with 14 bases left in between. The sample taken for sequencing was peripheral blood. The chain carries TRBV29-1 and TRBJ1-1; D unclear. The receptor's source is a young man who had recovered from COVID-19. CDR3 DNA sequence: TGCAGCGTTCTCCGAGGGATGAGAGCTTTCTTT. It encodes CSVLRGMRAFF. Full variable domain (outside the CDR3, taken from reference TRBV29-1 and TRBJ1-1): SAVISQKPSRDICQRGTSLTIQCQVDSQVTMMFWYRQQPGQSLTLIATANQGSEATYESGFVIDKFPISRPNLTFSTLTVSNMSPEDSSIYLCSVLRGMRAFFGQGTRLTVV.